The next 18 T cell receptor beta chains were all read from a single sample in a study of beta chain features in type 1 diabetes. cDNA synthesis used the whole RNA isolate, giving expressed TCRB sequences. Only in-frame clones appear in the TCRdb table, and some are missing; sequencing was by immunoSEQ multiplex PCR. The sample lists 350,000 to 400,000 clones; about 16% were seen once. Material: naive CD4+ T cells from blood. The receptors stem from a woman aged 18 to 35 in good health.

V is TRBV2 and J is TRBJ2-7; D remains ambiguous. V gave up 5 bases and J gave up 0 bases, with 11 bases separating them. Germline V gene sequence: CDR1 SNHLY, CDR2 FYNNEI. The CDR3 has 14 residues. As DNA, the CDR3 is TGTGCCAGCAGTCAAGAGGTAGCCTCCTACGAGCAGTACTTC. This translates into CASSQEVASYEQYF. Complete variable domain (other parts from reference TRBV2 and TRBJ2-7): EPEVTQTPSHQVTQMGQEVILRCVPISNHLYFYWYRQILGQKVEFLVSFYNNEISEKSEIFDDQFSVERPDGSNFTLKIRSTKLEDSAMYFCASSQEVASYEQYFGPGTRLTVT.

There are a few counts of this clone. The J gene is TRBJ2-3, the V gene TRBV30, with D perhaps matching TRBD2 (7 bases). With 5 bases removed from V and 4 bases from J, the gap between germline ends came to 13 bases. CDR1 and CDR2 (germline): GTSNPN, SVGIG (reference sequence). The CDR3 sequence is 13 residues long. CDR3 bases: TGTGCCTGGGACCTCGGGGGGCCAGATACGCAGTATTTT. It encodes CAWDLGGPDTQYF.

The chain has TRBV30 and TRBJ1-4; possible D gene TRBD1, 6 bases. Trimming stripped 8 bases from V and 1 base from J, with 17 bases between. Per germline, CDR1 GTSNPN and CDR2 SVGIG (reference sequence). There are 15 residues in the CDR3. The CDR3 loop is CAHLRGAGTNEKLFF. The CDR3 DNA follows: TGTGCCCACCTCCGGGGGGCAGGAACTAATGAAAAACTGTTTTTT.

This clone was recorded a few times. J is TRBJ2-7 and V is TRBV9; D is uncertain. Germline loops: CDR1 SGDLS, CDR2 YYNGEE. The CDR3 sequence is 14 residues long. Trimming removed 0 bases at V and 2 bases at J, with 9 bases between. The CDR3 protein is CASSVGPDTYEQYF. The CDR3 nucleotides are TGTGCCAGCAGCGTAGGTCCAGACACCTACGAGCAGTACTTC.

J is TRBJ1-2 and V is TRBV4-3, with TRBD1 as a possible D gene (5 bases). CDR1 is LGHNA, CDR2 YSLEER, per germline. This CDR3 is 16 amino acids long. V dropped 4 bases and J dropped 7 bases, with 22 bases sitting between them. In DNA form, the CDR3 reads TGCGCCAGCAGCCCCGTTGACCGAGGACGGGACTCTGGCTACACCTTC. Translating gives CASSPVDRGRDSGYTF.

The V gene is TRBV18, the J gene TRBJ2-7, with TRBD2 identical over 10 bases. In germline, CDR1 is KGHSH, CDR2 LQKENI. V was clipped by 8 bases and J by 2 bases; unmatched bases: 9. The CDR3 sequence is 15 residues long. The CDR3 DNA is TGTGCCAGCGCCGTCGGAAGCGGGAGGGCCTACGAGCAGTACTTC. This translates into CASAVGSGRAYEQYF.

This clone occurred a few times. The chain joins TRBV5-1 to TRBJ2-7, with 7 bases aligning to TRBD2. Germline lookup yields CDR1 SGHRS and CDR2 YFSETQ. The CDR3 is 15 residues long. V dropped 0 bases and J dropped 3; count of bases not matched to a gene: 6. The CDR3 DNA sequence: TGCGCCAGCAGCTTGGGGCTAGCGGAGATCTACGAGCAGTACTTC. It codes for CASSLGLAEIYEQYF.

The table lists this clone with a few counts. The genes are TRBV7-9 and TRBJ2-5; the D is unclear. The ends were cut back, 2 bases at V and 5 bases at J, with 12 bases in the middle. CDR1 SEHNR and CDR2 FQNEAQ come from the germline V gene (reference sequence). The CDR3 covers 14 residues. In DNA form, the CDR3 reads TGTGCCAGCAGCTTACACCTAGTCGGGGAGACCCAGTACTTC. Translating gives CASSLHLVGETQYF.

The V call is TRBV7-2, the J call TRBJ1-1; D unresolved. The CDR3 loop spans 14 amino acids. The germline V and J ends were trimmed by 5 bases and 5 bases, with 15 bases remaining between them. Germline CDR1 is SGHTA and CDR2 is FQGNSA. In nucleotides, the CDR3 is TGTGCCAGCAGCCCGCGGGATGGGAAGACTGAAGCTTTCTTT. Protein: CASSPRDGKTEAFF.

The chain joins TRBV29-1 to TRBJ1-1; D is undetermined. Germline V CDR1 and CDR2: SQVTM, ANQGSEA. Trimming stripped 1 base from V and 0 bases from J, with 6 bases between. The CDR3 spans 13 residues. The CDR3 is CSVEGHMNTEAFF. In nucleotides, the CDR3 is TGCAGCGTTGAAGGTCACATGAACACTGAAGCTTTCTTT.

Only a few counts were recorded for this clone. The V and J genes are TRBV30 and TRBJ1-5; TRBD1 matches 12 bases. CDR1 GTSNPN and CDR2 SVGIG come from the germline V gene (reference sequence). This CDR3 contains 16 residues. Trimming took 2 bases from V and 9 from J; bases not matched to a gene: 11. CDR3: CAWSTGGTGGERPQHF. The CDR3 DNA reads TGTGCCTGGAGTACTGGGGGGACAGGGGGCGAACGGCCCCAGCATTTT.

This clone was seen a few times. The chain joins TRBV30 to TRBJ2-5, with D possibly being TRBD2 (5 bases). The V gene's germline CDR1 is GTSNPN and CDR2 SVGIG (reference sequence). This CDR3 has 16 residues. The V gene lost 0 bases and the J gene lost 0 bases, with 14 bases spanning the gap. CDR3 in amino acids: CAWSVRGLPYQETQYF. The CDR3 DNA sequence: TGTGCCTGGAGTGTCCGAGGACTTCCGTACCAAGAGACCCAGTACTTC.

The V gene is TRBV9, the J gene TRBJ2-2; 7 nucleotides line up with TRBD1. The CDR3 runs to 16 residues. Per the germline V gene, CDR1 is SGDLS and CDR2 is YYNGEE. Unmatched junction bases numbered 4, after V lost 2 bases and J lost 0 bases. The CDR3 protein is CASSVGTAPNTGELFF. The CDR3 DNA sequence: TGTGCCAGCAGCGTGGGGACAGCTCCGAACACCGGGGAGCTGTTTTTT.

This clone was seen more than once but under ten times. The CDR3 DNA sequence: TGTGCCAGCAGCCCTCGGACAGGAACCTCTTACAATGAGCAGTTCTTC. Residues: CASSPRTGTSYNEQFF. V usage is TRBV11-2 and J usage is TRBJ2-1; TRBD1 matches 7 bases. The V gene end was trimmed by 5 bases and the J gene end by 4 bases; junction bases not matched to a gene: 11. CDR1 and CDR2 (germline): SGHAT, FQNNGV. The CDR3 spans 16 residues.

This chain connects TRBV18 to TRBJ1-1; D uncertain. V lost 4 bases, J lost 2 bases, and 17 bases lay in between. In germline, CDR1 is KGHSH, CDR2 LQKENI. This CDR3 contains 16 residues. As DNA, the CDR3 is TGTGCCAGCTCACTGGACGGGGTGCGGATTAACACTGAAGCTTTCTTT. It codes for CASSLDGVRINTEAFF. Full variable domain (rest looked up from reference TRBV18 and TRBJ1-1): NAGVMQNPRHLVRRRGQEARLRCSPMKGHSHVYWYRQLPEEGLKFMVYLQKENIIDESGMPKERFSAEFPKEGPSILRIQQVVRGDSAAYFCASSLDGVRINTEAFFGQGTRLTVV.

This clone was recorded a few times. V gene TRBV6-6 combines with J gene TRBJ1-2, with TRBD1 identical over 8 bases. Germline CDR1 MNHNY, CDR2 SVGAGI (reference sequence). CDR3 size: 15 residues. V shed 6 bases and J 3 bases; nucleotides not matched to a gene: 9. CDR3 sequence (DNA): TGTGCCAGCAGCCCCTATCAGGGGGCGGACTATGGCTACACCTTC. Its protein product is CASSPYQGADYGYTF.

This clone occurred a few times. The chain links TRBV15 to TRBJ2-3; the D gene is possibly TRBD2 (6 bases). The CDR3 loop spans 15 amino acids. V was pared by 0 bases and J by 0 bases, with 7 bases between. CDR1 and CDR2 (germline): LNHNV, YYDKDF (reference sequence). The CDR3 DNA follows: TGTGCCACCAGCAGAGATGGGACTAGCACAGATACGCAGTATTTT. As protein: CATSRDGTSTDTQYF.

This clone was counted a few times. This rearrangement joins TRBV19 to TRBJ2-5; D might be TRBD1 (6 bases). CDR1 is LNHDA and CDR2 is SQIVND in the germline V gene (reference sequence). V lost 7 bases to trimming and J lost 0 bases, with 12 bases between them. The CDR3 runs to 14 residues. CDR3 sequence: CASTLGAYQETQYF. The CDR3 DNA follows: TGTGCCAGTACCCTGGGGGCGTACCAAGAGACCCAGTACTTC.